This T cell receptor beta chain was sequenced during a study of human T cells and chemical hapten exposure. CDR1 MNHEY and CDR2 SMNVEV come from the germline V gene (reference sequence). V lost 9 bases, J lost 4 bases, and 3 bases stayed unmatched. The CDR3 is 13 residues long. TCRdb re-called the RACE reads through MiXCR, storing one row per CDR3 protein. The sample has 300,000 to 350,000 distinct CDR3 sequences; under 8% are singletons. Time point in this sample: patch test 1, 2 weeks after DPC sensitization. Described treatment: therapeutic diphenylcyclopropenone sensitization with weekly scalp DPC.

The genes are TRBV27 and TRBJ2-3; TRBD2 aligns across 11 bases. The receptor comes from a woman between 18 and 29 years old with alopecia areata. Some clones in this sample may be carry-over from other donors' samples. Sequencing was performed on whole blood, taken in connection with sensitization to the hapten diphenylcyclopropenone (DPC). In DNA, the CDR3 is TGTGCCAGTAGCGGGGGGGCCCCAGATACGCAGTATTTT. It codes for CASSGGAPDTQYF.